The 13 T cell receptor beta chains reported below all come from one sample, sequenced in a study of blood T cells in healthy people across ages. With a J-beta primer mix and a sample-barcoded 5' primer, a second PCR ran roughly 6 to 11 cycles. TCRdb itself ran the 5' RACE reads through MiXCR, one entry per CDR3 protein. Counted here are 1,500,000 or so distinct CDR3 sequences, about 45% occurring once; the ten biggest clones make up less than 5%. The sample taken for sequencing was blood. Receptors were obtained from a woman aged 18-35 years in good health.

Worth noting for this clonotype: At one of its ends the junction is not consistent with the germline gene, which may arise from a read error. This chain connects TRBV6-6 to TRBJ2-5; unclear D gene. The CDR3 has 13 amino acids. Germline V gene data show CDR1 as MNHNY and CDR2 as SVGAGI (reference sequence). CDR3 sequence (DNA): TGTGCCAGCAGTGACTCGGGCATAGAGACCCAGTACTTC. Its translation is CASSDSGIETQYF.

This clonotype has only a few counts. The chain combines TRBV29-1 with TRBJ2-5; tentatively, D is TRBD1 (5 bases). The germline CDR1 and CDR2 sequences are SQVTM and ANQGSEA. Deletions cut 4 bases from V and 11 bases from J, with 20 bases between. This CDR3 region has 13 residues. The CDR3 protein is CSVVNQGRDEQYF. DNA of the CDR3: TGCAGCGTTGTGAATCAGGGTAGGGATGAGCAGTACTTC.

The chain couples TRBV12-3 or TRBV12-4 to TRBJ2-4; TRBD1 agrees at 8 bases. The J call may be faulty, since TRBJ2-7 better matches the DNA end. The CDR3 is 14 residues long. In DNA form, the CDR3 reads TGTGCCAGCAGCCCTGGGGACAGGAGGAACGAGCAGTACTTC. Protein sequence: CASSPGDRRNEQYF.

This chain links TRBV4-2 with TRBJ2-7; D is unclear. CDR3 length equals 13 residues. Germline values: CDR1 LGHNA, CDR2 YNFKEQ. Trimming took 1 base from V and 5 from J, leaving 9 bases between them. The CDR3 protein is CASSQVSAHEQYF. DNA for the CDR3: TGTGCCAGCAGCCAAGTCTCCGCTCACGAGCAGTACTTC.

The chain joins TRBV2 to TRBJ2-3; 7 bases match TRBD1. This CDR3 region has 13 residues. Germline V gene sequence: CDR1 SNHLY, CDR2 FYNNEI. The ends lost 7 bases at V and 5 bases at J; junction bases unmatched: 6. CDR3 loop: CASIRGFGDTQYF. The DNA for the CDR3 is TGTGCCAGCATCAGGGGGTTTGGAGATACGCAGTATTTT.

The V call is TRBV6-4, the J call TRBJ2-1, with a weak D call TRBD1 (6 bases). Trimming pared 6 bases from V and 9 bases from J, leaving 15 bases between. CDR3 length: 13 amino acids. Germline V lookup: CDR1 MRHNA, CDR2 SNTAGT. CDR3 residues: CASREGGTGEQFF. As DNA, the CDR3 is TGTGCCAGCAGGGAAGGGGGAACGGGTGAGCAGTTCTTC.

The J gene is TRBJ1-3, the V gene TRBV15; D remains ambiguous. Germline V CDR1 and CDR2: LNHNV, YYDKDF (reference sequence). The CDR3 sequence is 15 residues long. V shed 1 base and J shed 4 bases, with 11 bases lying between them. The CDR3 spells CATSRAEDIGNTIYF. The DNA of the CDR3 is TGTGCCACCAGCAGAGCAGAGGATATCGGAAACACCATATATTTT.

Details on this clonotype: The germline gene is not matched at one end of the junction; a read error may be the cause. The chain has TRBV7-7 and TRBJ2-7; D might be TRBD2 (6 bases). TRBJ2-5 matches the DNA end more closely, so the J call is doubtful. Germline V gene data show CDR1 as SSHAT and CDR2 as FNYEAQ (reference sequence). The CDR3 length is 15 residues. CDR3 in DNA: TGTGCTAGCAGCTTAGCCGGGACTCCCGCACAGACCCAGTACTTC. This gives the protein CASSLAGTPAQTQYF.

Of note for this clonotype: Mismatch with germline at one junction end may stem from a read error. This sequence joins TRBV29-1 and TRBJ2-5, with 11 nucleotides matching TRBD2. Per germline, CDR1 SQVTM and CDR2 ANQGSEA. This CDR3 is built from 12 residues. The CDR3 DNA reads as TGCAGTGTTCGACTAGCGGGAAAGACCCGGTACTTC. This encodes CSVRLAGKTRYF.

The rearrangement links TRBV4-1 to TRBJ2-1, with unresolved D. The germline V gene encodes CDR1 MGHRA and CDR2 YSYEKL. Trimming shortened V by 4 bases and J by 5 bases, and 12 bases separated the two germline ends. The CDR3 contains 14 residues. CDR3 region: CASSLTFPHNEQFF. The CDR3 nucleotides are TGCGCCAGCAGCCTAACTTTCCCCCACAATGAGCAGTTCTTC.

This clonotype was recorded many times. This chain connects TRBV29-1 to TRBJ2-1, with TRBD2 identical over 11 bases. Unmatched junction bases numbered 7, after V lost 3 bases and J lost 0 bases. CDR1 is SQVTM, CDR2 ANQGSEA, per germline. CDR3 length equals 17 residues. CDR3 nucleotides: TGCAGCGTTGATGGGACTAGCGGCTCCTACTCCTACAATGAGCAGTTCTTC. This translates into CSVDGTSGSYSYNEQFF.

The chain has TRBV21-1 and TRBJ2-7. TRBV21-1 is described as a pseudogene. The CDR3 spans 12 residues. For the CDR3, the DNA is TGTGCCAGCAGCAACGTTCTGTACGAGCAGTACTTC. It specifies CASSNVLYEQYF.

The chain carries TRBV18 and TRBJ2-5; D is possibly TRBD1 (5 bases). Germline V gives CDR1 KGHSH, CDR2 LQKENI. The CDR3 spans 13 residues. V was clipped by 3 bases and J by 3 bases, with 8 bases between them. The CDR3 DNA follows: TGTGCCAGCTCACCGTTGACAGAAGAGACCCAGTACTTC. This encodes CASSPLTEETQYF.